Sequencing of this TCR beta chain was carried out in a study of cytomegalovirus exposure and HLA in healthy donors. The CDR3 extends over 14 amino acids. J was trimmed by 7 bases and V by 3 bases; bases with no gene match: 5. Germline V lookup: CDR1 SGHRS, CDR2 YFSETQ. Use of 60 Vbeta and 13 Jbeta primers characterized the PCR. TCRdb's table, derived via immunoSEQ multiplex PCR, lists solely in-frame clones and lacks some. Of about 140,000 clones listed, about 86% are singletons. The sequence was collected from a man between 40 and 49 years old in good health and CMV-seropositive. The sequenced sample was PBMCs. The chain carries TRBV5-1 and TRBJ1-4, with 8 bases aligning to TRBD1. This chain's CDR3 is CASSSTGGFEKLFF. The CDR3 DNA reads TGCGCCAGCAGCTCTACAGGGGGTTTTGAAAAACTGTTTTTT. Based on the CDR3 plus reference TRBV5-1 and TRBJ1-4, the full variable domain is KAGVTQTPRYLIKTRGQQVTLSCSPISGHRSVSWYQQTPGQGLQFLFEYFSETQRNKGNFPGRFSGRQFSNSRSEMNVSTLELGDSALYLCASSSTGGFEKLFFGSGTQLSVL.